The rows below give T cell receptor beta chains drawn from one sample of a study of blood T cells in healthy people across ages. TCRdb re-analysed the 5' RACE reads in MiXCR, keeping a single row per CDR3 protein. The sample yields some 760,000 distinct CDR3 sequences, 20% to 25% seen once. The same data also went into a second study, on T cells of mothers and their children.

The sample taken for sequencing was blood. Receptors were obtained from a boy aged 5-17 years in good health. CDR3s include the opening cysteine and the closing phenylalanine or tryptophan. D genes are given only for firm matches. A clone size is listed for some rows: how often the clone was seen (once, few, many), or a class if it is expanded.

abundance: few; d_gene: TRBD1; v_gene: TRBV25-1; j_gene: TRBJ2-3; CDR3nt: TGTGCCAGCAGTGACCTCGGACAGGGGAACACAGATACGCAGTATTTT; CDR3aa: CASSDLGQGNTDTQYF
abundance: few; d_gene: .; v_gene: TRBV29-1; j_gene: TRBJ2-7; CDR3nt: TGCAGCGACCCGGCGGGGGACACCCATCATGTGGAGCAGTACTTC; CDR3aa: CSDPAGDTHHVEQYF
abundance: .; d_gene: .; v_gene: TRBV19; j_gene: TRBJ2-1; CDR3nt: TGTGCCAGTAGTATAGGTGGCGGGGGCGGCTACAATGAGCAGTTCTTC; CDR3aa: CASSIGGGGGYNEQFF
abundance: .; d_gene: TRBD1; v_gene: TRBV28; j_gene: TRBJ1-4; CDR3nt: TGTGCCAGCAGTTCGACAGGGGCTAATGAAAAACTGTTTTTT; CDR3aa: CASSSTGANEKLFF
abundance: .; d_gene: .; v_gene: TRBV28; j_gene: TRBJ2-5; CDR3nt: TGTGCCAGCAGTTTGGGCGTATGGGGGGGCCGTCAAGAGACCCAGTACTTC; CDR3aa: CASSLGVWGGRQETQYF
abundance: .; d_gene: .; v_gene: TRBV2; j_gene: TRBJ1-4; CDR3nt: TGTGCCAGCAGTGAAGGGACAGCCCACACGCAAAAACTGTTTTTT; CDR3aa: CASSEGTAHTQKLFF
abundance: .; d_gene: TRBD1; v_gene: TRBV27; j_gene: TRBJ2-1; CDR3nt: TGTGCCAGCAGTCTCCCAACGACAGGGACTGAGCAGTTCTTC; CDR3aa: CASSLPTTGTEQFF
abundance: few; d_gene: TRBD2; v_gene: TRBV9; j_gene: TRBJ2-5; CDR3nt: TGTGCCAGCAGCGTCGGGACTAGCGGCACTTCGACCCAGTACTTC; CDR3aa: CASSVGTSGTSTQYF
abundance: .; d_gene: .; v_gene: TRBV4-3; j_gene: TRBJ2-1; CDR3nt: TGCGCCAGCAGCCAAGAAGGGGAAGGACATCTCTCTGGAAATGAGCAGTTCTTC; CDR3aa: CASSQEGEGHLSGNEQFF
abundance: few; d_gene: TRBD1; v_gene: TRBV6-6; j_gene: TRBJ2-7; CDR3nt: TGTGCCAGCATTGACCGGACAGGTGCCGAGCAGTACTTC; CDR3aa: CASIDRTGAEQYF
abundance: few; d_gene: .; v_gene: TRBV24-1; j_gene: TRBJ1-1; CDR3nt: TGTGCCACCAGTGACCCTACTTCCCCGAACACTGAAGCTTTCTTT; CDR3aa: CATSDPTSPNTEAFF
abundance: few; d_gene: .; v_gene: TRBV25-1; j_gene: TRBJ2-7; CDR3nt: TGTGCCAGCAGCTACACAGGAAAGTCCTACGAGCAGTACTTC; CDR3aa: CASSYTGKSYEQYF
abundance: few; d_gene: .; v_gene: TRBV20-1; j_gene: TRBJ2-3; CDR3nt: TGCAGTGCTAGACCACCCCAACCCACAGATACGCAGTATTTT; CDR3aa: CSARPPQPTDTQYF
abundance: .; d_gene: .; v_gene: TRBV9; j_gene: TRBJ1-4; CDR3nt: TGTGCCAGCATCGTAGGACCGCAGGGAATGGTGAATGAAAAACTGTTTTTT; CDR3aa: CASIVGPQGMVNEKLFF
abundance: few; d_gene: .; v_gene: TRBV4-2; j_gene: TRBJ2-5; CDR3nt: TGTGCGGCAAGTTCCGGAGAGACCCAGTACTTC; CDR3aa: CAASSGETQYF
abundance: .; d_gene: .; v_gene: TRBV12-3/TRBV12-4; j_gene: TRBJ2-7; CDR3nt: TGTGCCAGCAGACGGGGCAAGTCCTACGAGCAGTACTTC; CDR3aa: CASRRGKSYEQYF
abundance: few; d_gene: .; v_gene: TRBV29-1; j_gene: TRBJ1-3; CDR3nt: TGCAGCGCGGGCCCCTCTGGAAACACCATATATTTT; CDR3aa: CSAGPSGNTIYF
abundance: .; d_gene: .; v_gene: TRBV7-2; j_gene: TRBJ2-1; CDR3nt: TGTGCCAGCAGCTTAGTAATCTCGAATGAGCAGTTCTTC; CDR3aa: CASSLVISNEQFF
abundance: .; d_gene: .; v_gene: TRBV24-1; j_gene: TRBJ1-1; CDR3nt: TGTGCCACCAGTGGAGACAGCATGAACACTGAAGCTTTCTTT; CDR3aa: CATSGDSMNTEAFF
abundance: .; d_gene: .; v_gene: TRBV28; j_gene: TRBJ2-5; CDR3nt: TGTGCCAGCAGTTTACAGGGTAGGGTACGAGAGACCCAGTACTTC; CDR3aa: CASSLQGRVRETQYF
abundance: .; d_gene: .; v_gene: TRBV3-1; j_gene: TRBJ2-1; CDR3nt: TGTGCCAGCAGCCAAGATTCGGGACTGGAGGGGAGCTCCTACAATGAGCAGTTCTTC; CDR3aa: CASSQDSGLEGSSYNEQFF
abundance: .; d_gene: .; v_gene: TRBV21-1; j_gene: TRBJ2-7; CDR3nt: TGTGCCAGCAGCAAAGAGAGGTCTTACGACTACGAGCAGTACTTC; CDR3aa: CASSKERSYDYEQYF
abundance: few; d_gene: .; v_gene: TRBV24-1; j_gene: TRBJ1-2; CDR3nt: TGTGCCACCAGTAAGGAGGGGGTGACTATTGATGGCTACACCTTC; CDR3aa: CATSKEGVTIDGYTF